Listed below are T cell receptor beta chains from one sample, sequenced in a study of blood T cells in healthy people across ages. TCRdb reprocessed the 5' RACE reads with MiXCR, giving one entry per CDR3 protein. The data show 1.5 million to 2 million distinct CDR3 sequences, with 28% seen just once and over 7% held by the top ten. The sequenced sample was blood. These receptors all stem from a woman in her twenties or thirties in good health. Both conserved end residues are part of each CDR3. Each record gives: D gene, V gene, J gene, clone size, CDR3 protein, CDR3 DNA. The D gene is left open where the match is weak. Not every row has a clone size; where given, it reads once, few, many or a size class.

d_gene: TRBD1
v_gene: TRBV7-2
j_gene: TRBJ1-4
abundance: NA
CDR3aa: CASSLMGQGEKLFF
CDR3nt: TGTGCCAGCAGCTTAATGGGACAGGGTGAAAAACTGTTTTTT

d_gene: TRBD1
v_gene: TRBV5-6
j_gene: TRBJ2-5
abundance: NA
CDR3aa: CASRRTGGRETQYF
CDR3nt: TGTGCCAGCAGGAGGACAGGGGGCCGAGAGACCCAGTACTTC

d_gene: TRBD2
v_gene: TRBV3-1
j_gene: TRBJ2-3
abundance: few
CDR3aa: CASSQNPLAGGPDTQYF
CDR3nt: TGTGCCAGCAGCCAAAACCCCCTCGCGGGAGGACCAGATACGCAGTATTTT

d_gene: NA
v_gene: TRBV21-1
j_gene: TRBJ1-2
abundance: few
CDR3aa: CASSKYGGLDGYTF
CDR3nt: TGTGCCAGCAGCAAATACGGGGGGCTTGACGGCTACACCTTC

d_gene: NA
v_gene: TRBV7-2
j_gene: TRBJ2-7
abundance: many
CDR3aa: CASSLGWGSGELREQYF
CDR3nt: TGTGCCAGCAGCTTAGGGTGGGGCAGCGGAGAGCTACGAGAGCAGTACTTC

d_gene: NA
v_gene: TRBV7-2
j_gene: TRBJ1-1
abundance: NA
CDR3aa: CASSLWGPAKEAFF
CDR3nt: TGTGCCAGCAGCTTATGGGGGCCGGCCAAGGAAGCTTTCTTT

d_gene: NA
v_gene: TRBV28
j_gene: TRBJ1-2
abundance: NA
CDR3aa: CASSARLIVGGSTF
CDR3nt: TGTGCCAGCAGTGCCCGTCTGATTGTTGGGGGCTCCACCTTC

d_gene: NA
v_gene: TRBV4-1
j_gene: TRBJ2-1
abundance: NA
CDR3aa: CASSQVTRGEQFF
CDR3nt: TGCGCCAGCAGCCAAGTCACCCGAGGTGAGCAGTTCTTC

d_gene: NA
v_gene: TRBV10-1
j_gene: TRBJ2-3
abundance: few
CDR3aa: CASSSFGRDEDTQYF
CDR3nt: TGCGCCAGCAGTAGCTTCGGACGGGACGAGGATACGCAGTATTTT

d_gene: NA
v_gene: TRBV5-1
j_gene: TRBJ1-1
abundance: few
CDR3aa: CASSLDAPNTEAFF
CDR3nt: TGCGCCAGCAGCTTGGATGCTCCTAACACTGAAGCTTTCTTT

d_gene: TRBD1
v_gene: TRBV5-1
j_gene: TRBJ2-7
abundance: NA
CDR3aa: CASSYRDRDPYEQYF
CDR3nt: TGCGCCAGCAGCTACCGGGACAGGGACCCCTACGAGCAGTACTTC

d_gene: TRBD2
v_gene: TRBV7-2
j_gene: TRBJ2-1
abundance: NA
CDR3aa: CASSLFEREGLNEQFF
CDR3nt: TGTGCCAGCAGCTTATTTGAGCGGGAGGGCCTCAATGAGCAGTTCTTC

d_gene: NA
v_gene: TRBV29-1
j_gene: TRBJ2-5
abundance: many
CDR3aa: CSVEDRVGQETQYF
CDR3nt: TGCAGCGTTGAAGACAGGGTGGGGCAAGAGACCCAGTACTTC

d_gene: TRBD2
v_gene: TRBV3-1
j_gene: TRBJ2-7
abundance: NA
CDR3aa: CASSPGSGTYEQYF
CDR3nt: TGTGCCAGCTCCCCCGGGAGCGGGACCTACGAGCAGTACTTC

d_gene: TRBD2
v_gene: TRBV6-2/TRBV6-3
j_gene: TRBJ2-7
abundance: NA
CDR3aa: CASTSSGRYEQYF
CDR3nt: TGTGCCAGCACGAGTAGCGGGAGGTACGAGCAGTACTTC

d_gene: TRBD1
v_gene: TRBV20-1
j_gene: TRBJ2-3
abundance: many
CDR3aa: CSATGGTGWADTQYF
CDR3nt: TGCAGTGCAACCGGAGGGACAGGTTGGGCAGATACGCAGTATTTT

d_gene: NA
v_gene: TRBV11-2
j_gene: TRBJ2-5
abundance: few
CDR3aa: CASSPPVTGPETQYF
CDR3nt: TGTGCCAGCAGCCCCCCGGTTACAGGGCCGGAGACCCAGTACTTC

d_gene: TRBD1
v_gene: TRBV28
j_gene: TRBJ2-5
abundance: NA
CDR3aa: CASSLRQGRETRYF
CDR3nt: TGTGCCAGCAGTCTAAGACAGGGCCGAGAGACCCGGTACTTC

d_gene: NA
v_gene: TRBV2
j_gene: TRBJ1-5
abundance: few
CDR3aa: CASSKDRLGTQPQHF
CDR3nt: TGTGCCAGCAGTAAGGACAGACTGGGCACTCAGCCCCAGCATTTT

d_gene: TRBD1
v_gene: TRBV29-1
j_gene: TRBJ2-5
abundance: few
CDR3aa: CSVAAAQGAGETQYF
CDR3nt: TGCAGCGTCGCAGCTGCACAGGGGGCAGGGGAGACCCAGTACTTC

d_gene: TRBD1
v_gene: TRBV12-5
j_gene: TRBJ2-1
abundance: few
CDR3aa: CASGLTGQGDREQFF
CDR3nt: TGTGCTAGTGGTTTGACGGGACAGGGGGATCGCGAGCAGTTCTTC

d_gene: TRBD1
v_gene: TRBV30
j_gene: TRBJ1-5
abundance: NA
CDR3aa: CAWAGQGGQPQHF
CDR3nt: TGTGCCTGGGCAGGACAGGGGGGTCAGCCCCAGCATTTT

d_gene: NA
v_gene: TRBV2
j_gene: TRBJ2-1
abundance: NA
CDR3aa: CASSSDTPTNEQFF
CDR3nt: TGTGCCAGCAGTTCGGACACACCAACCAATGAGCAGTTCTTC

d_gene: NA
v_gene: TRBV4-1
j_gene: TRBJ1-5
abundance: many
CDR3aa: CASSPGGLNQPQHF
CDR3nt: TGCGCCAGCAGCCCCGGAGGGTTAAATCAGCCCCAGCATTTT